The source of this TCR beta chain is a study of T cell responses to AZD1222 COVID-19 vaccine. Findings and caveats of the study: Repertoires in all cases were sampled only once the peak T cell response had passed.

Note on this clone: Its antigen remains unknown.

The germline V gene encodes CDR1 SGHTS and CDR2 YDEGEE. The CDR3 has 15 residues. Losses at the gene ends were 3 bases for V and 5 bases for J; bases not matched to a gene: 8. Clones were read by immunoSEQ multiplex PCR, and TCRdb kept only the in-frame ones, dropping some. The sample has approximately 43,000 clones, 88% seen once; the top ten hold roughly 25%. The sequence came from an adult who received the AZD1222 COVID-19 vaccine. This sample comprised peripheral blood, obtained 28 days after the second AZD1222 dose. This sequence joins TRBV5-8 and TRBJ2-1; 7 bases fit TRBD2. Here the CDR3 reads CASSSWGGTNNEQFF. The CDR3 nucleotides read TGTGCCAGCAGCTCCTGGGGGGGGACCAACAATGAGCAGTTCTTC.